These 8 T cell receptor beta chains were all obtained from the same sample, sequenced in a study of T cell responses to AZD1222 COVID-19 vaccine. Repertoires were generated with immunoSEQ multiplex PCR, while TCRdb's copy carries only in-frame clones and drops some. Of 150,000 to 200,000 clones in the sample, 80% to 90% are singletons; the top ten hold 2.5% to 3%. Sequenced here: peripheral blood, sampled on day 0 of MenACWY control vaccination. These receptors all stem from an adult in good health.

This chain uses TRBV6-5 with TRBJ1-2, with D possibly matching TRBD1 (5 bases). CDR1 is MNHEY, CDR2 SVGAGI, per germline. Trimming stripped 6 bases from V and 5 bases from J, with 7 bases between. The CDR3 length is 11 residues. This chain's CDR3 is CASRGDYGYTF. The CDR3 DNA is TGTGCCAGCAGAGGGGATTATGGCTACACCTTC.

The rearrangement joins TRBV6-5 to TRBJ2-7, with D possibly called TRBD1 or TRBD2 (6 bases each). With 0 bases removed from V and 3 bases from J, the gap between germline ends came to 12 bases. The germline V gene has CDR1 MNHEY and CDR2 SVGAGI. This CDR3 is built from 15 residues. The CDR3 DNA follows: TGTGCCAGCAGTTACTCCCTCGGAGGGGGCTACGAGCAGTACTTC. Translating gives CASSYSLGGGYEQYF.

This chain links TRBV6-1 with TRBJ1-5; D is unclear. CDR3 length: 11 residues. Trimming took off 8 bases at V and 7 bases at J, with 9 bases between the two ends. The germline V gene has CDR1 MNHNS and CDR2 SASEGT. CDR3 region: CASGTRQPQHF. The CDR3 DNA reads TGTGCCAGCGGTACAAGGCAGCCCCAGCATTTT.

The table lists this clone with a few counts. V usage is TRBV28 and J usage is TRBJ1-5; no clear D gene. CDR3 size: 13 residues. Germline V lookup: CDR1 MDHEN, CDR2 SYDVKM. V gave up 5 bases and J gave up 3 bases, with 8 bases separating them. CDR3 nucleotide sequence: TGTGCCAGCAGTAGGGTAAACAATCAGCCCCAGCATTTT. Residues: CASSRVNNQPQHF.

The sample holds a few counts of this clone. The germline gene is not matched at one end of the junction; a read error may be the cause. The V gene is TRBV7-9, the J gene TRBJ1-4; 9 bases match TRBD1. The germline V gene has CDR1 SEHNR and CDR2 FQNEAQ (reference sequence). CDR3 size: 12 residues. In nucleotides, the CDR3 is TGTGCCAGCAGCTCAGTTCGGGACAGGGTACCTTTT. Translation: CASSSVRDRVPF.

The CDR3 DNA sequence: TGTGCCAGCAGAGACTCGACAGTTAATGAAAAACTGTTTTTT. It yields the protein CASRDSTVNEKLFF. This chain links TRBV2 with TRBJ1-4, with D possibly matching TRBD1 (5 bases). CDR1 and CDR2 (germline): SNHLY, FYNNEI. Trimming shortened V by 6 bases and J by 4 bases, and 12 bases separated the two germline ends. The CDR3 extends over 14 amino acids.

The chain combines TRBV9 with TRBJ1-1; TRBD1 matches at 8 bases. V lost 1 base to trimming and J lost 5 bases; unmatched junction nucleotides: 7. The germline CDR1 and CDR2 sequences are SGDLS and YYNGEE. The CDR3 spans 15 residues. The CDR3 spells CASSVSPGGATEAFF. The CDR3 region has the DNA TGTGCCAGCAGCGTAAGCCCAGGGGGCGCAACTGAAGCTTTCTTT.

The chain has TRBV2 and TRBJ2-2, with a tentative D call TRBD2 (6 bases). V lost 6 bases and J lost 6, with 14 bases in between. CDR1 and CDR2 (germline): SNHLY, FYNNEI. The CDR3 is made up of 14 amino acids. The CDR3 coding sequence is TGTGCCAGCAGACCGCTAGCGTCGGCCGGGGAGCTGTTTTTT. Residues: CASRPLASAGELFF.